This entry lists 21 T cell receptor beta chains sequenced from one sample in a study of immune evolution from preneoplasia to lung adenocarcinoma. Libraries were prepared by immunoSEQ multiplex PCR; TCRdb keeps only in-frame clonotypes and omits some of them. The sample consists of 8,000 to 9,500 clones, 60% to 80% of them appearing once. Sequencing was done on a sample of FFPE adjacent normal lung tissue. The receptors were gathered from a person aged 60-80 years with lung adenocarcinoma.

The gene calls are TRBV5-6 and TRBJ2-5; 7 bases map to TRBD2. The CDR3 is 16 residues long. V lost 0 bases to trimming and J lost 4 bases; unmatched junction nucleotides: 9. Germline-derived CDR1 and CDR2 are SGHDT and YYEEEE. The CDR3 loop reads CASSLAKGLGIETQYF. CDR3 DNA sequence: TGTGCCAGCAGCTTGGCCAAAGGACTAGGGATAGAGACCCAGTACTTC.

The CDR3 coding sequence is TGTGCCAGCAGCCCGCAAGGGATGGTGGTTTACGAGCAGTACTTC. Protein sequence: CASSPQGMVVYEQYF. The chain uses TRBV7-8 and TRBJ2-7, with D hard to call. Trimming took 5 bases from V and 4 from J, leaving 18 bases between them. The CDR3 loop spans 15 amino acids. CDR1 is SGHVS, CDR2 FQNEAQ, per germline.

This sequence joins TRBV18 and TRBJ2-1; tentative D call: TRBD2 (6 bases). The CDR3 is 15 amino acids. Germline V lookup: CDR1 KGHSH, CDR2 LQKENI. Trimming shortened V by 6 bases and J by 2 bases, and 14 bases separated the two germline ends. The CDR3 spells CASSQPGGTYNEQFF. The CDR3 bases are TGTGCCAGCTCCCAACCCGGGGGTACCTACAATGAGCAGTTCTTC.

This chain links TRBV5-4 with TRBJ2-2, with 7 positions matching TRBD2. The CDR3 totals 16 residues. V lost 4 bases to trimming and J lost 0 bases; unmatched junction nucleotides: 6. In germline, CDR1 is SGHNT, CDR2 YYREEE (reference sequence). In nucleotides, the CDR3 is TGTGCCAGCAGCCCCGGGAGGATGGCGAACACCGGGGAGCTGTTTTTT. It is translated as CASSPGRMANTGELFF.

The chain carries TRBV5-5 and TRBJ2-6; D remains ambiguous. Germline values: CDR1 SGHKS, CDR2 YYEKEE (reference sequence). The length of the CDR3 is 17 residues. V was clipped by 7 bases and J by 5 bases, with 22 bases between them. The CDR3 is CASVVDVAQSRANVLTF. The CDR3, as DNA: TGTGCCAGCGTCGTCGATGTCGCACAAAGTCGGGCCAACGTCCTGACTTTC.

The chain joins TRBV2 to TRBJ2-3; TRBD1 matches 8 bases. Trimming took 0 bases from V and 3 from J; bases not matched to a gene: 8. The CDR3 loop spans 17 amino acids. CDR1 SNHLY and CDR2 FYNNEI come from the germline V gene. The CDR3 bases are TGTGCCAGCAGTGAAGCGAGTAACAGGGGGAGGACAGATACGCAGTATTTT. Amino acid sequence: CASSEASNRGRTDTQYF.

This chain connects TRBV2 to TRBJ2-5, with unresolved D. CDR3 length: 13 residues. The germline V gene encodes CDR1 SNHLY and CDR2 FYNNEI. V was shortened by 9 bases and J by 0 bases, with 11 bases between the two germline ends. The CDR3 DNA follows: TGTGCCAGTGGGATATGGTACCAAGAGACCCAGTACTTC. The encoded protein is CASGIWYQETQYF.

This clone was seen a few times. This chain joins TRBV13 and TRBJ1-2, with D unresolved. The CDR3 contains 13 residues. With 1 base removed from V and 10 bases from J, the gap between germline ends came to 13 bases. CDR1 PRHDT and CDR2 FYEKMQ come from the germline V gene (reference sequence). CDR3 in amino acids: CASSLEGREDYTF. In DNA form, the CDR3 reads TGTGCCAGCAGCTTAGAGGGAAGGGAGGACTACACCTTC. Drawing the rest from reference TRBV13 and TRBJ1-2, the complete variable domain is AAGVIQSPRHLIKEKRETATLKCYPIPRHDTVYWYQQGPGQDPQFLISFYEKMQSDKGSIPDRFSAQQFSDYHSELNMSSLELGDSALYFCASSLEGREDYTFGSGTRLTVV.

The J gene is TRBJ2-3, the V gene TRBV14; TRBD1 is a possible D gene (6 bases). Germline CDR1 SGHDN, CDR2 FVKESK. V shed 0 bases and J shed 2 bases, with 18 bases lying between them. The CDR3 has 18 amino acids. CDR3 in DNA: TGTGCCAGCAGCCAAGACCGGCGTAGGGACACTGACACAGATACGCAGTATTTT. Residues: CASSQDRRRDTDTDTQYF.

This sequence joins TRBV11-2 and TRBJ2-1; TRBD1 might be the D (6 bases). The CDR3 runs to 15 residues. Trimming took 6 bases from V and 4 from J, leaving 16 bases between them. Germline assignment: CDR1 SGHAT and CDR2 FQNNGV. In DNA, the CDR3 is TGTGCCAGCAGGTTAACAGGGCTAGGGTACAATGAGCAGTTCTTC. This sequence encodes CASRLTGLGYNEQFF.

This clone was picked up a small number of times. The chain combines TRBV11-1 with TRBJ1-5, with D unclear. This CDR3 has 12 amino acids. In germline, CDR1 is SGHAT, CDR2 FQDESV (reference sequence). Trimming removed 5 bases from V and 9 bases from J, with 11 bases in between. The CDR3 DNA sequence: TGTGCCAGCAGCCCGACACTCGGGCCCCAGCATTTT. Protein product: CASSPTLGPQHF.

This sequence joins TRBV6-5 and TRBJ1-1; TRBD1 is a possible D gene (5 bases). The CDR3 is made up of 14 amino acids. CDR1 is MNHEY and CDR2 is SVGAGI in the germline V gene. V lost 4 bases and J 0 bases, leaving 9 bases between the germline ends. CDR3 sequence: CASSSGTLNTEAFF. CDR3 coding DNA: TGTGCCAGCAGTTCCGGGACTCTGAACACTGAAGCTTTCTTT.

This clone is judged medium-sized. The chain is built from TRBV27 and TRBJ2-7; D possibly uses TRBD1 or TRBD2 (5 bases each). Germline CDR1 and CDR2: MNHEY and SMNVEV (reference sequence). The CDR3 sequence is 16 residues long. V shed 5 bases and J shed 2 bases, with 19 bases lying between them. Written as DNA, the CDR3 is TGTGCCAGCAGTATGAGGGGCGTCGGACTCCCCTACGAGCAGTACTTC. It translates to CASSMRGVGLPYEQYF.

V gene TRBV29-1 combines with J gene TRBJ1-1, with D maybe TRBD1 (5 bases). Deletions cut 0 bases from V and 4 bases from J, with 24 bases between. The CDR3 is 18 residues long. Germline values: CDR1 SQVTM, CDR2 ANQGSEA. CDR3 sequence reads: CSVEEGWGTQGGSTEAFF. Here the CDR3 DNA reads TGCAGCGTTGAAGAGGGGTGGGGGACTCAGGGAGGTAGCACTGAAGCTTTCTTT.

This chain links TRBV7-2 with TRBJ2-7, with D possibly being TRBD1 (5 bases). The CDR3 covers 13 residues. V lost 3 bases to trimming and J lost 7 bases, with 13 bases between them. CDR1 is SGHTA and CDR2 is FQGNSA in the germline V gene. Here the CDR3 reads CASSFRQGGEQYF. The CDR3 DNA reads as TGTGCCAGCAGCTTTAGGCAGGGTGGAGAGCAGTACTTC.

The rearrangement links TRBV28 to TRBJ2-6; D uncertain. This CDR3 has 14 residues. Germline V gene lookup returns CDR1 MDHEN and CDR2 SYDVKM. The V end was cut by 5 bases, the J end by 0 bases, with 5 bases between. The CDR3 DNA reads TGTGCCAGCAGTACTTTCTCTGGGGCCAACGTCCTGACTTTC. Its translation: CASSTFSGANVLTF.

The chain links TRBV7-2 to TRBJ2-2; 8 bases map to TRBD1. The CDR3 contains 15 residues. The V gene's germline CDR1 is SGHTA and CDR2 FQGNSA. Trimming took 4 bases from V and 4 from J; bases not matched to a gene: 5. The CDR3, as DNA: TGTGCCAGCAGCTACCGGACAGGGAGCACCGGGGAGCTGTTTTTT. Translating gives CASSYRTGSTGELFF.

This clone came up once. The J gene is TRBJ2-7, the V gene TRBV5-1, with 9 bases lining up with TRBD2. V trimming: 5 bases; J trimming: 3 bases; junction bases outside the gene matches: 3. The CDR3 extends over 13 amino acids. Germline V gene data show CDR1 as SGHRS and CDR2 as YFSETQ. The CDR3 nucleotides are TGCGCCAGCAGTAATAGCGGGGGCTACGAGCAGTACTTC. Translated: CASSNSGGYEQYF.

This clone has only one observation. V is TRBV6-1 and J is TRBJ2-7; 7 bases are a match to TRBD1. This CDR3 contains 13 residues. Per germline, CDR1 MNHNS and CDR2 SASEGT. J was trimmed by 5 bases and V by 10 bases; bases with no gene match: 11. The CDR3 nucleotides read TGTGCCACCTCTCGACAGGGCCTTGACGAGCAGTACTTC. Its translation is CATSRQGLDEQYF.

The chain uses TRBV6-5 and TRBJ2-3; 9 positions match TRBD2. V lost 4 bases and J lost 8; bases outside the gene matches: 7. The germline V gene encodes CDR1 MNHEY and CDR2 SVGAGI. This CDR3 is 14 amino acids long. CDR3 in DNA: TGTGCCAGCAGTTGGACTAGCGCCCCCGGTACGCAGTATTTT. Translated: CASSWTSAPGTQYF.

The V and J genes are TRBV4-2 and TRBJ2-7; unclear D gene. The V and J ends lost 0 bases and 1 base respectively, with 13 bases between them. Germline CDR1 reads LGHNA; CDR2 reads YNFKEQ. The length of the CDR3 is 16 residues. Written as DNA, the CDR3 is TGTGCCAGCAGCCAAGATATCTATCGACAATCCTACGAGCAGTACTTC. Amino acid sequence: CASSQDIYRQSYEQYF.